The following is a T cell receptor (beta chain) sequence with its context. Looked up from germline, CDR1 is LNHDA and CDR2 is SQIVND (reference sequence). The junction had 10 bases not matched to a gene; V was cut back by 4 bases and J by 5 bases. The CDR3 contains 16 residues. The data stem from a study of T cell changes during pregnancy in multiple sclerosis. Clones were read by immunoSEQ multiplex PCR, and TCRdb kept only the in-frame ones, dropping some. Found here are approximately 50,000 clones, around nine tenths of them singletons; the top ten hold 0.35% to 0.4%. The sample here was CD4+ T cells from peripheral blood mononuclear cells, taken after pregnancy. V and J are TRBV19 and TRBJ2-1, with 8 bases lining up with TRBD1. This receptor was identified in a female donor with multiple sclerosis, enrolled in a pregnancy study. CDR3 loop: CASSNYRGVGHNEQFF. The CDR3 coding sequence is TGTGCCAGTAGTAACTACAGGGGGGTCGGGCACAATGAGCAGTTCTTC.